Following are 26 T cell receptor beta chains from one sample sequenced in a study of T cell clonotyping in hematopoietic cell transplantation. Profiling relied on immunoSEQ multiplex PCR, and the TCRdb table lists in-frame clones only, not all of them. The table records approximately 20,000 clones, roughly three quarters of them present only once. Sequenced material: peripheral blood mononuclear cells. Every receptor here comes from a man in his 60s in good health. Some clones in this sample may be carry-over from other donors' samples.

In nucleotides, the CDR3 is TGTGCCCAGACAGACAGGGAGACCCAGTACTTC. Its protein product is CAQTDRETQYF. J is TRBJ2-5 and V is TRBV30, with TRBD1 as a possible D gene (6 bases). V was pared by 8 bases and J by 5 bases, with 12 bases between. In germline, CDR1 is GTSNPN, CDR2 SVGIG (reference sequence). The CDR3 totals 11 residues. Supplemented by reference TRBV30 and TRBJ2-5, the full variable domain reads SQTIHQWPATLVQPVGSPLSLECTVEGTSNPNLYWYRQAAGRGLQLLFYSVGIGQISSEVPQNLSASRPQDRQFILSSKKLLLSDSGFYLCAQTDRETQYFGPGTRLLVL.

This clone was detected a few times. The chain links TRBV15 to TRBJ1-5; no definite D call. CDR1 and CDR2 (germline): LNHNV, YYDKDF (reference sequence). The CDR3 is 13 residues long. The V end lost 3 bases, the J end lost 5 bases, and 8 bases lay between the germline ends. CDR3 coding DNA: TGTGCCACCAGCAGTAGGACCCATCAGCCCCAGCATTTT. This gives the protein CATSSRTHQPQHF.

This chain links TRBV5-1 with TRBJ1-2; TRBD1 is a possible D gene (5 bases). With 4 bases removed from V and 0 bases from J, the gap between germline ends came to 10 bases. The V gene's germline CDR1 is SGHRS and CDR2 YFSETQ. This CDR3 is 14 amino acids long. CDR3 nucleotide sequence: TGCGCCAGCAGCGATTCAGGGTCTAACTATGGCTACACCTTC. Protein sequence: CASSDSGSNYGYTF.

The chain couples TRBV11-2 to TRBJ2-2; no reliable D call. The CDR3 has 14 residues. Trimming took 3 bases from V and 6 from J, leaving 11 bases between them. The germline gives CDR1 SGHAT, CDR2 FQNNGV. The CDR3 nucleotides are TGTGCCAGCAGCTTCACCGGTTCTTCCGGGGAGCTGTTTTTT. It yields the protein CASSFTGSSGELFF.

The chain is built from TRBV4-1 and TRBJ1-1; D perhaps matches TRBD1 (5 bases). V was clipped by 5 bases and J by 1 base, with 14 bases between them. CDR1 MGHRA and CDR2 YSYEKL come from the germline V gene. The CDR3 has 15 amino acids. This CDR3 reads CASSSPGRTNTEAFF. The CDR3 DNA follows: TGCGCCAGCAGCAGCCCGGGACGGACGAACACTGAAGCTTTCTTT.

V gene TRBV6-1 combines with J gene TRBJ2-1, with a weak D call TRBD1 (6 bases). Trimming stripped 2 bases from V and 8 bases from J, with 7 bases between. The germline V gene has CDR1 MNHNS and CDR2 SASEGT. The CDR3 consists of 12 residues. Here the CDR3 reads CASSERQDEQFF. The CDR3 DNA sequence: TGTGCCAGCAGTGAACGACAGGATGAGCAGTTCTTC.

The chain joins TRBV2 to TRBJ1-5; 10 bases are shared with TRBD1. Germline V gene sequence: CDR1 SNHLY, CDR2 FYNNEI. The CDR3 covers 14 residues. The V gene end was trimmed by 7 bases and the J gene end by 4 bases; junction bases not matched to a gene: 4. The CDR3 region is CASNRDRGNQPQHF. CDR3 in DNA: TGTGCCAGCAACCGGGACAGGGGTAATCAGCCCCAGCATTTT. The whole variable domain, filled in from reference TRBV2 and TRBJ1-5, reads EPEVTQTPSHQVTQMGQEVILRCVPISNHLYFYWYRQILGQKVEFLVSFYNNEISEKSEIFDDQFSVERPDGSNFTLKIRSTKLEDSAMYFCASNRDRGNQPQHFGDGTRLSIL.

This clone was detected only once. The CDR3 bases are TGTGCTAGTGGTTTTGAAGAGAAACTGTTTTTT. Encoded protein: CASGFEEKLFF. The rearrangement uses TRBV12-5 and TRBJ1-4; D is undetermined. V lost 3 bases, J lost 11 bases, and 7 bases lay in between. The CDR3 runs 11 residues. CDR1 is LGHNT, CDR2 FRNRAP, per germline.

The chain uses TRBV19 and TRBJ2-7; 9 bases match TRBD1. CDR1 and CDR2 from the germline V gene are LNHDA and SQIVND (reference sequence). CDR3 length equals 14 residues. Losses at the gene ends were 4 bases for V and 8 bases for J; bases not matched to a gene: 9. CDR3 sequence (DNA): TGTGCCAGTAGTAGCCCCGGGACAGGGACTCAGCAGTACTTC. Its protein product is CASSSPGTGTQQYF. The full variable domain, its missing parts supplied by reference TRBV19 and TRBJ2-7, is DGGITQSPKYLFRKEGQNVTLSCEQNLNHDAMYWYRQDPGQGLRLIYYSQIVNDFQKGDIAEGYSVSREKKESFPLTVTSAQKNPTAFYLCASSSPGTGTQQYFGPGTRLTVT.

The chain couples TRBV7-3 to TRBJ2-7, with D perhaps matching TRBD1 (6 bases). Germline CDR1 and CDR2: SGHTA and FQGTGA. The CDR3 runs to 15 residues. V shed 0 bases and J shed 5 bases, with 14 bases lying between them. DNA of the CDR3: TGTGCCAGCAGCTTAACGGTCAGGGGCGTAGACGAGCAGTACTTC. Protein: CASSLTVRGVDEQYF.

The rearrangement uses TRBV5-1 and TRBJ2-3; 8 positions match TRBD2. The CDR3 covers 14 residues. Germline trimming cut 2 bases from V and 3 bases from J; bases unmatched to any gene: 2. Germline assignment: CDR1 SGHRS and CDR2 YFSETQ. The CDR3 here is CASSFGLATDTQYF. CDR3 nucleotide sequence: TGCGCCAGCAGCTTCGGACTAGCTACAGATACGCAGTATTTT. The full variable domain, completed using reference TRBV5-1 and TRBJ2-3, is KAGVTQTPRYLIKTRGQQVTLSCSPISGHRSVSWYQQTPGQGLQFLFEYFSETQRNKGNFPGRFSGRQFSNSRSEMNVSTLELGDSALYLCASSFGLATDTQYFGPGTRLTVL.

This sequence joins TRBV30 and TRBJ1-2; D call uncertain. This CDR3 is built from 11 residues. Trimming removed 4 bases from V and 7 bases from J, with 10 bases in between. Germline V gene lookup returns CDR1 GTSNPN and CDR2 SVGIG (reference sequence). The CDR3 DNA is TGTGCCTGGACGTTCGGTCTTGGCTACACCTTC. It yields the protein CAWTFGLGYTF.

CDR3 DNA sequence: TGTGCCAGCGGCCGGACAGGGGGGGAGAACACTGAAGCTTTCTTT. It codes for CASGRTGGENTEAFF. The genes are TRBV25-1 and TRBJ1-1, with 10 bases identical to TRBD1. This CDR3 comprises 15 residues. V lost 8 bases and J lost 1; bases outside the gene matches: 7. The germline V gene encodes CDR1 MGHDK and CDR2 SYGVNS. The variable domain in full, completed from reference TRBV25-1 and TRBJ1-1, reads EADIYQTPRYLVIGTGKKITLECSQTMGHDKMYWYQQDPGMELHLIHYSYGVNSTEKGDLSSESTVSRIRTEHFPLTLESARPSHTSQYLCASGRTGGENTEAFFGQGTRLTVV.

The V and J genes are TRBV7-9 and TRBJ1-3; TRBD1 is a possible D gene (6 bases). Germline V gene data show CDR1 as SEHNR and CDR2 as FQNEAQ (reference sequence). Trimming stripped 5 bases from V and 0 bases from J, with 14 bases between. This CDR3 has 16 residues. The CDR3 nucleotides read TGTGCCAGCAGCCGAAGGACAGTCTTCTCTGGAAACACCATATATTTT. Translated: CASSRRTVFSGNTIYF.

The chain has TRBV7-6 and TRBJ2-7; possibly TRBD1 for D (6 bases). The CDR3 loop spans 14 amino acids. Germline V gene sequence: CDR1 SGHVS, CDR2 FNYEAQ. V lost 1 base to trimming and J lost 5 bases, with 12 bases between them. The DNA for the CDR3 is TGTGCCAGCAGCTTAGGTGTGGGGGCCCACGAGCAGTACTTC. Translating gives CASSLGVGAHEQYF.

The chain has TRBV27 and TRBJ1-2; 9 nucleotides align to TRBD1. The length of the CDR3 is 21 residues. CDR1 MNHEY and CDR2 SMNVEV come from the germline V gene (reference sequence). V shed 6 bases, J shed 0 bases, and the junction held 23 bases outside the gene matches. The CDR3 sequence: CASSSIITGTGNGHTNYGYTF. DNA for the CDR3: TGTGCCAGCAGCTCTATAATCACCGGGACAGGGAATGGTCACACTAACTATGGCTACACCTTC.

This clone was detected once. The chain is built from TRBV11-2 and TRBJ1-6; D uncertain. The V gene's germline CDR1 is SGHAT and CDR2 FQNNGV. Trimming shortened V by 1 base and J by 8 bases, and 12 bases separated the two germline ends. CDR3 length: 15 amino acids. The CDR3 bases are TGTGCCAGCAGCTTAGTAGGCGGGGAAGATTCACCCCTCCACTTT. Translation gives CASSLVGGEDSPLHF.

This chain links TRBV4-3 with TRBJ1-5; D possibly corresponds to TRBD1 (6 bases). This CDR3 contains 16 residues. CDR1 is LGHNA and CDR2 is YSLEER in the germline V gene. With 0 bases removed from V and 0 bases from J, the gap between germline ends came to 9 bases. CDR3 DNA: TGCGCCAGCAGCCAAGATTGGGGGCATAGCAATCAGCCCCAGCATTTT. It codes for CASSQDWGHSNQPQHF.

The CDR3 DNA sequence: TGTGCCAGCAGCTCCGGGACAGGGGCTAACTATGGCTACACCTTC. Amino acid sequence: CASSSGTGANYGYTF. The chain has TRBV5-6 and TRBJ1-2, with 10 bases matching TRBD1. The CDR3 contains 15 residues. Germline CDR1 reads SGHDT; CDR2 reads YYEEEE. Trimming removed 3 bases from V and 0 bases from J; junction bases left unmatched: 2.

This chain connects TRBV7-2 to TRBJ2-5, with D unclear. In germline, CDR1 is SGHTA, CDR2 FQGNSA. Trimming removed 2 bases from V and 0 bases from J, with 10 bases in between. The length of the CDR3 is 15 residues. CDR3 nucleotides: TGTGCCAGCAGCTTACTTATCGGGTACCAAGAGACCCAGTACTTC. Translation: CASSLLIGYQETQYF.

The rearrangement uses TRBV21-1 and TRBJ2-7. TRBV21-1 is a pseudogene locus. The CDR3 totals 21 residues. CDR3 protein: CASSKALWMTRELATHYEQYF. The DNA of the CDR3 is TGTGCCAGCAGCAAAGCCCTCTGGATGACCAGGGAGCTGGCAACTCACTACGAGCAGTACTTC.

CDR3 sequence: CASSAGRDSPLHF. In DNA form, the CDR3 reads TGTGCCAGCAGCGCGGGGAGGGATTCACCCCTCCACTTT. The gene calls are TRBV9 and TRBJ1-6; no definite D call. Per germline, CDR1 SGDLS and CDR2 YYNGEE. The CDR3 consists of 13 residues. Between the trimmed V and J ends, which lost 3 bases and 8 bases, there was a span of 9 bases.

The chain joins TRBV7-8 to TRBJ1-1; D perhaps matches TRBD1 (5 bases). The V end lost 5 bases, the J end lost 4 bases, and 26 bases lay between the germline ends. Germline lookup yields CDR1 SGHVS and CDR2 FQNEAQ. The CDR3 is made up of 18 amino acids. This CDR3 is CASSAGLGSGPGTTEAFF. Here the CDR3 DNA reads TGTGCCAGCAGCGCCGGGCTTGGCAGTGGGCCGGGGACCACTGAAGCTTTCTTT.

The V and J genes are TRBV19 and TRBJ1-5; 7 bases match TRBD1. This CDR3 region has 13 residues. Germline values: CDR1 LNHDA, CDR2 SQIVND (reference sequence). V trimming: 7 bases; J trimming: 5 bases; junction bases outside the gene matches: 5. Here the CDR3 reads CASTRDRDQPQHF. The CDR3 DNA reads TGTGCCAGTACCCGGGACAGAGATCAGCCCCAGCATTTT.

CDR3 DNA: TGTGCCAGCAGCTTACTTTCCGGGACAGGGGACCCTGGCTACACCTTC. This encodes CASSLLSGTGDPGYTF. This rearrangement joins TRBV7-9 to TRBJ1-2; 10 nucleotides align to TRBD1. With V trimmed by 2 bases and J by 7 bases, 10 bases remained unmatched. CDR1 and CDR2 (germline): SEHNR, FQNEAQ (reference sequence). The CDR3 sequence is 16 residues long.

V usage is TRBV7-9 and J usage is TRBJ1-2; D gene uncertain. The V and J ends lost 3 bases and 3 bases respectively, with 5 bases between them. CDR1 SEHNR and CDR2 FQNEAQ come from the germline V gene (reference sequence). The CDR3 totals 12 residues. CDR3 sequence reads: CASSFQDYGYTF. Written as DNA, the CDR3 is TGTGCCAGCAGCTTCCAGGACTATGGCTACACCTTC.